This T cell receptor (beta chain) is drawn from a study of cytomegalovirus exposure and HLA in healthy donors. Study background: HLA-typed donors contributed about 85 million unique TCRs, which were held in an early data release.

PCR was performed using 60 Vbeta and 13 Jbeta primers. The data were produced by immunoSEQ multiplex PCR, yet TCRdb's version contains in-frame clones alone and is incomplete. The data contain fewer than 200,000 clones, around 80% of them singletons. Concerning this clone: The antigen is not known.

Study-level points and caveats: Analyzed later, association rates of TCRs varied across HLA loci, with DRB1 most and HLA-C fewest.

The sequenced sample consisted of PBMCs. This sequence originates from a girl aged 10 to 17 in good health and CMV-seropositive.

In nucleotides, the CDR3 is TGCAGCGTTTCCCATAGGGGGGGGCCCCTGGACGAGCAGTACTTC. Its protein is CSVSHRGGPLDEQYF. This chain connects TRBV29-1 to TRBJ2-7, with a weak D call TRBD2 (7 bases). From germline, CDR1 is SQVTM and CDR2 ANQGSEA. The V and J ends lost 5 bases and 5 bases respectively, with 22 bases between them. This CDR3 is 15 amino acids long.